This TCR beta chain stems from a study of persistence of HIV-infected CD4 T cells. Study overall: Median time on suppressive ART was seven to eight years. Findings of the study overall: Compared with CD3/CD28-stimulated cells, CMV- and Gag-responding cells showed lower TCRbeta richness.

As regards this clone: No antigen is known for it.

Stimulation used 8 to 10 ug/mL lysate from CMV-infected fibroblasts. Sorted nonresponding memory CD4+ T cells were CD40L-negative, CD69-negative, CD45RO-high. Before stimulation, PBMCs underwent CD8+ T cell depletion. For around 20 hours, CD8-depleted PBMCs received anti-CD28/CD49d costimulation, a CD40-blocking antibody and enfuvirtide. The immunoSEQ assay was version 4, run in survey mode. Assay used: immunoSEQ multiplex PCR; TCRdb lists only in-frame clones, some missing. Here the sample spans 25,000 to 35,000 clones, around 73% being singletons. Looked up from germline, CDR1 is SGHAT and CDR2 is FQDESV (reference sequence). The ends were cut back, 3 bases at V and 7 bases at J, with 13 bases in the middle. The CDR3 is 14 residues long.

V is TRBV11-1 and J is TRBJ2-1; D is ambiguous. This specimen consisted of CD4+ T cells sorted from PBMCs after approximately 19-hour stimulation, obtained from a patient who received antiretroviral therapy. This TCR was recovered from an adult woman with HIV who was CMV-seropositive. Here the CDR3 DNA reads TGTGCCAGCAGCTTTGGGATAGTTGGGAATGAGCAGTTCTTC. Translated: CASSFGIVGNEQFF.